These T cell receptor beta chains were read from a single sample in a study of CD8+CD57+ T cells in acquired aplastic anemia. TCRdb independently ran MiXCR on the reads; one entry per CDR3 protein. The sample holds around 430,000 distinct CDR3 sequences; approximately 33% are singletons and the top ten take approximately 0.82%. The sequencing input was sorted CD4+, CD8+, or CD8+CD57+ T cells (not recorded which) from PBMCs. Source of these receptors: a human donor with aplastic anemia. The CDR3 runs from the conserved cysteine through the conserved F or W. D genes are given only for firm matches.

D	V	J	CDR3
.	TRBV15	TRBJ2-7	CATSSPSYEQYF
.	TRBV10-3	TRBJ2-3	CASLKALADTQYF
.	TRBV11-1	TRBJ2-2	CASSSETWPNTGELFF
.	TRBV6-1	TRBJ1-1	CASSQQGFTEAFF
.	TRBV6-2/TRBV6-3	TRBJ1-4	CASSYPGPTNEKLFF
.	TRBV7-8	TRBJ2-1	CASSLGGISSYNEQFF
TRBD1	TRBV20-1	TRBJ1-1	CSARAGTVNTEAFF
.	TRBV7-2	TRBJ1-4	CASSLAQGTHEKLFF
.	TRBV14	TRBJ1-5	CASSPTRGNSNQPQHF
.	TRBV15	TRBJ2-6	CATSARGTGANVLTF
.	TRBV6-2/TRBV6-3	TRBJ1-6	CASQTPQGSYENSPLHF
.	TRBV28	TRBJ1-1	CASNILGTEAFF
.	TRBV9	TRBJ2-1	CASSVDAGNEQFF
TRBD2	TRBV5-1	TRBJ2-1	CASSAPPAGGRNEQFF
.	TRBV15	TRBJ2-1	CATSRVNEAEQFF
.	TRBV9	TRBJ2-3	CASSVGGVLVSDTQYF
TRBD1	TRBV7-6	TRBJ2-1	CASSTDRGRTYNEQFF
.	TRBV12-3/TRBV12-4	TRBJ2-7	CASSSPGPGSYEQYF
.	TRBV7-9	TRBJ1-2	CASSQAGYTF
.	TRBV6-1	TRBJ1-3	CASTFDPSGNTIYF
TRBD2	TRBV6-1	TRBJ2-5	CASAGTSGIQETQYF
.	TRBV5-1	TRBJ2-1	CASSLLRGYNEQFF
TRBD1	TRBV2	TRBJ1-5	CASKGQEFWQPQHF
.	TRBV5-1	TRBJ2-7	CASSLEGATYEQYF
TRBD1	TRBV2	TRBJ1-4	CASKQGGIGEKLFF
.	TRBV2	TRBJ1-3	CASRGPADTIYF
TRBD1	TRBV24-1	TRBJ1-2	CATPPRQGARGYTF
.	TRBV5-4	TRBJ2-3	CASSQRTDMDTQYF
.	TRBV5-1	TRBJ2-5	CASSLVVAGQETQYF
TRBD1	TRBV10-3	TRBJ1-1	CAIRGTGRSGTEAFF
TRBD1	TRBV19	TRBJ1-5	CASSPGGGNKGNQPQHF
.	TRBV9	TRBJ1-3	CASSVGGRGSGNTIYF
.	TRBV11-2	TRBJ2-2	CASSFPEDGTNTGELFF
.	TRBV6-1	TRBJ2-1	CASSEWGGRNEQFF
.	TRBV12-3/TRBV12-4	TRBJ1-2	CASRPGSGGYTF
.	TRBV12-3/TRBV12-4	TRBJ2-3	CASSSPAGGDTQYF
.	TRBV20-1	TRBJ1-2	CSADMGDGYTF
.	TRBV12-3/TRBV12-4	TRBJ1-2	CAGSRAGSNYGYTF
TRBD1	TRBV7-3	TRBJ2-2	CASSFNQQGSGELFF
.	TRBV25-1	TRBJ1-1	CASSPVQGEAEAFF
.	TRBV7-2	TRBJ2-3	CASSQPGTTDTQYF
.	TRBV10-1	TRBJ2-3	CASGPGVAQYF
TRBD1	TRBV27	TRBJ2-7	CASSFSQGISYEQYF
.	TRBV10-3	TRBJ1-2	CAIKGRTNYGYTF
TRBD1	TRBV13	TRBJ1-3	CASFLGTGGPSGNTIYF
.	TRBV7-7	TRBJ2-5	CASSGGGSEETQYF
.	TRBV2	TRBJ1-1	CVSSRRGAMNTEAFF
TRBD1	TRBV5-8	TRBJ2-7	CASSLGQGDSYEQYF
TRBD1	TRBV29-1	TRBJ1-1	CSAHRQGRAEAFF
.	TRBV2	TRBJ1-2	CASSPEKPSYGYTF
.	TRBV15	TRBJ2-3	CATSRDVDTQYF
.	TRBV2	TRBJ2-7	CAISESTGKHF